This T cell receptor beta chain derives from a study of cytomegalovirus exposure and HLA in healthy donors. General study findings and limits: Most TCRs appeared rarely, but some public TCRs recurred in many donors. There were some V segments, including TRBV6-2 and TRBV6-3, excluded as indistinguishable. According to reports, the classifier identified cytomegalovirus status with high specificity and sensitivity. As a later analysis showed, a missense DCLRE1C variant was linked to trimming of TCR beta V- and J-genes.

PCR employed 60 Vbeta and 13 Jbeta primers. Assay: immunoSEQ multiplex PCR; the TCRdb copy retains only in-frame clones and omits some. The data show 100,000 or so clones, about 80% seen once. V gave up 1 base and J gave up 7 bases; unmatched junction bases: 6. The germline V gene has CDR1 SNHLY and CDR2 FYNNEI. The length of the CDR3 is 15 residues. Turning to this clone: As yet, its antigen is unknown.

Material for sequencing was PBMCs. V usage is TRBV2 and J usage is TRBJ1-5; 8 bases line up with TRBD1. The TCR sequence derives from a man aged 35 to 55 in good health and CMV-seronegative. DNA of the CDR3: TGTGCCAGCAGTGAAGGGCAGGGGGCTGGACAGCCCCAGCATTTT. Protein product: CASSEGQGAGQPQHF.